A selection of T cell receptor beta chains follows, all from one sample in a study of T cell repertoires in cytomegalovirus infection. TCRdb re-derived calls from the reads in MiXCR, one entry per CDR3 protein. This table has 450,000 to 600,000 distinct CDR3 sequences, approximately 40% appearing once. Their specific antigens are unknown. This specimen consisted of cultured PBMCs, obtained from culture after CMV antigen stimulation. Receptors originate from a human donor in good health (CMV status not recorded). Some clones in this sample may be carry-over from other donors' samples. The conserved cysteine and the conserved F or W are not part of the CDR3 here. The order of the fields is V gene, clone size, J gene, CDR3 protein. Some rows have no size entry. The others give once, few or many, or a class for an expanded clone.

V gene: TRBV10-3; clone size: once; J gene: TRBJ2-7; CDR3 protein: AISDGRGAYEQY
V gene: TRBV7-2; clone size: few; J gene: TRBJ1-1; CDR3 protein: ASGHMGGDTEAF
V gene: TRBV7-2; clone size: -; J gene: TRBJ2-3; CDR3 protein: ASSQGTSGGTQY
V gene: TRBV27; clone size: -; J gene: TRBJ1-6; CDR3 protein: ASSPGQGRRNSPLH
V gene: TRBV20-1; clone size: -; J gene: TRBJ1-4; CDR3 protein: SARRGGGSNEKLF
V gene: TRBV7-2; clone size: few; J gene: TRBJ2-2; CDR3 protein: ASSRGQGHTGELF
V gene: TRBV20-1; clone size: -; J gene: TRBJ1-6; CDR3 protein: SARDRPGSPLH
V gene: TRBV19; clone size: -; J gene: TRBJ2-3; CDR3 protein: ASSISGSGGLFDGTDTQY
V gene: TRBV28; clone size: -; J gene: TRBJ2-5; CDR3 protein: ASSFLQTQETQY
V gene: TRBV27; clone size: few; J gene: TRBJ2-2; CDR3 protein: ASTTSFGGELF
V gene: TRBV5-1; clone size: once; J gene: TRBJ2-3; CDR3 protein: ASTRGVDTDTQY
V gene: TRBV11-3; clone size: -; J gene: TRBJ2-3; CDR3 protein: ASSLVPAGVGDTQY
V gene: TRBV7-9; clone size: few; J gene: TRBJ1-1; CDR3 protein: ASSPFGTEAF
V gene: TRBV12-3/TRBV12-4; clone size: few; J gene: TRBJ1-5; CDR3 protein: ASSRGTGGNQPQH
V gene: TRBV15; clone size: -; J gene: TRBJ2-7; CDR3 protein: ATSARDHSYEQY
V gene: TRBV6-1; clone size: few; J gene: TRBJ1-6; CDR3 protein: ASGRIGNSPLH
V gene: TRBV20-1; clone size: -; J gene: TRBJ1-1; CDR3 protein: SPIGGSAVDTEAF
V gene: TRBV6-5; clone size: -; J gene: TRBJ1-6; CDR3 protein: ASSSPTGGRYNSPLH
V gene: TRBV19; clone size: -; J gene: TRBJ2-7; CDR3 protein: ASSIDRGRKY
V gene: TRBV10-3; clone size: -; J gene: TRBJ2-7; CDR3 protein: AISERDPYEQY
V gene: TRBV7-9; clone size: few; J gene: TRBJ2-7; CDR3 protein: ASSSPASLGEQY
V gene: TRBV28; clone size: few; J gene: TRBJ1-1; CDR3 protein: ASRPDRVNTEAF
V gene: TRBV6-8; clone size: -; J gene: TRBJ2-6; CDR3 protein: ASSYGGGANVLT
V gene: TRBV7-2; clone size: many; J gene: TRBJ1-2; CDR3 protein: ASSLADGTGRDGYT
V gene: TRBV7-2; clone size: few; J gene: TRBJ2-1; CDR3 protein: ASSFTSGGAYNEQF
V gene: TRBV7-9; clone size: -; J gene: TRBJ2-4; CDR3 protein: ASSNRGENIQY
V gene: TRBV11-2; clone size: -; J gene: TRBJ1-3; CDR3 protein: VSAQGGGNTIY
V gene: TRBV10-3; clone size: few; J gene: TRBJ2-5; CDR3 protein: AISDFSAGGSQETQY
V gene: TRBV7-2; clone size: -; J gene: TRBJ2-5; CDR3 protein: ASIPGTHRRETQY
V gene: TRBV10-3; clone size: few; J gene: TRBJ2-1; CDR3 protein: AISDPTESSYNEQF
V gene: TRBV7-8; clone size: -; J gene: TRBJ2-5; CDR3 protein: ASRARVNQETQY
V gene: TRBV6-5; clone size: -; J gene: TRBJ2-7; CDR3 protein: ATSQDTTYEQY
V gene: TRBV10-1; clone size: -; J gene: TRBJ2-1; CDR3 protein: ASAYSIWNEQF
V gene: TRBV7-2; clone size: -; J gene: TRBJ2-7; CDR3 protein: ASSLDRDHSYEQY
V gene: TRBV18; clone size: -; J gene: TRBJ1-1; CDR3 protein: ASSPLQGHTEAF
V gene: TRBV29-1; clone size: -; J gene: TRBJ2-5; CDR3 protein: SVAPTGVRGETQY
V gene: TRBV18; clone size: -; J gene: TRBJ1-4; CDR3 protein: ASSLLNHRVGEKLF
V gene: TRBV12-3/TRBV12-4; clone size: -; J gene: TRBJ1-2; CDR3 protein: ASSLHRGPFNYGYT
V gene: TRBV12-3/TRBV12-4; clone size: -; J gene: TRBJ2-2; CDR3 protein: ASSFFGSGTGELF
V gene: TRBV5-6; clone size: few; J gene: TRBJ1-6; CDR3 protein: ASSDPPGAGNSPLH
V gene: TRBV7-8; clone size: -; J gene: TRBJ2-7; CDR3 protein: ASSTGRGPEQY
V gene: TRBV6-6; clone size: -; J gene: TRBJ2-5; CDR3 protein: ASRDIWREEETQY
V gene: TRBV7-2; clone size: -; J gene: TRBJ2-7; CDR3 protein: ASSPWDTSAYEQY
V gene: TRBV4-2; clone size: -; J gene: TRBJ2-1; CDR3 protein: ASSQAPGGSYNEQF
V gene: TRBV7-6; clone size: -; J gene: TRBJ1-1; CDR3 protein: ASSLGPNLNTEAF
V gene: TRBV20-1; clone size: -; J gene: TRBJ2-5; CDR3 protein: SAIQGPAGETQY
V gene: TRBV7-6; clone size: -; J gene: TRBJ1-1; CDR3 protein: ASSSPQGRSTEAF
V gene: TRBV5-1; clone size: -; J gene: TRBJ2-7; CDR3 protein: ASSLADQARYEQY
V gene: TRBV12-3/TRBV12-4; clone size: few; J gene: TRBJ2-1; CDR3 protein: ASSFKTGYNEQF